This paragraph covers one T cell receptor (beta chain) sequence. What it recognizes is unknown. The data derive from a study of cytomegalovirus exposure and HLA in healthy donors. Whole-study findings and limits: The listing of 160 or so TCR beta chains classed them as cytomegalovirus-associated. Through in vitro validation, a few CMV-associated chains were shown to be specific for CMV antigens. The majority of TCR sequences were rare, yet some public TCRs appeared in many donors.

This CDR3 is built from 16 residues. V was clipped by 3 bases and J by 3 bases; unmatched bases: 7. CDR1 and CDR2 from the germline V gene are LGHNA and YNFKEQ. TCRdb's copy holds only in-frame clones and misses some; the assay was immunoSEQ multiplex PCR. Of over 150,000 clones detected, roughly 84% appear once; the ten largest clones hold 2% to 2.5%. The specimen was PBMCs. The chain couples TRBV4-2 to TRBJ2-1; 8 bases align to TRBD1. This TCR derives from a human donor in good health. CDR3 nucleotide sequence: TGTGCCAGCAGCCAGACAACAGGGGGTAGCTACAATGAGCAGTTCTTC. Translated, it gives CASSQTTGGSYNEQFF.